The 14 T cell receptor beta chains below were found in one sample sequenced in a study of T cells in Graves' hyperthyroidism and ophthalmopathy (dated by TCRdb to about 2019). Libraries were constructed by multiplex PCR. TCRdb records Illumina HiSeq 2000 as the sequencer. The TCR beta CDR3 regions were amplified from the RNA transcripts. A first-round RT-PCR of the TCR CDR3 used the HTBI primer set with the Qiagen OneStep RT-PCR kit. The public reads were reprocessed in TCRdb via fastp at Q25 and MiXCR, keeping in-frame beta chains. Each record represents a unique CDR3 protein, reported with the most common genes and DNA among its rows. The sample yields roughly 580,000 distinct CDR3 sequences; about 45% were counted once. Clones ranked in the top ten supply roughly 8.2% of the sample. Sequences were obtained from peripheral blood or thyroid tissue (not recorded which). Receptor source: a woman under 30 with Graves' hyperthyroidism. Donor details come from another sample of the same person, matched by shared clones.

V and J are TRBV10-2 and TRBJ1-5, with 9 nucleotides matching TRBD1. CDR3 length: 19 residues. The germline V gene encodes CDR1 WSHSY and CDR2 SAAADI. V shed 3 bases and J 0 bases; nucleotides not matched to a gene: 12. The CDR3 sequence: CASSDLPGTGPYSNQPQHF. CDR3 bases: TGCGCCAGCAGTGACTTACCCGGGACAGGGCCTTATAGCAATCAGCCCCAGCATTTT.

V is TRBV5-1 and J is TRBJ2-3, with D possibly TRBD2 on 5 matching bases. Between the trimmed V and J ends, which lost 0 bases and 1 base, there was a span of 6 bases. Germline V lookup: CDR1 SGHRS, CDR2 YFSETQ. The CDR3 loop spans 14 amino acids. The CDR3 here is CASSLAAGTDTQYF. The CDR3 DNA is TGCGCCAGCAGCTTGGCAGCGGGCACAGATACGCAGTATTTT. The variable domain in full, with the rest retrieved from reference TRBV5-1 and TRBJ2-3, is KAGVTQTPRYLIKTRGQQVTLSCSPISGHRSVSWYQQTPGQGLQFLFEYFSETQRNKGNFPGRFSGRQFSNSRSEMNVSTLELGDSALYLCASSLAAGTDTQYFGPGTRLTVL.

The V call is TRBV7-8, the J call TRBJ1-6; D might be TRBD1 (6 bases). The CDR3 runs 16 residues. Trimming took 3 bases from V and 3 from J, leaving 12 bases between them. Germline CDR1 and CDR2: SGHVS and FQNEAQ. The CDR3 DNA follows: TGTGCCAGCAGCTTTCAGGGGATTAACTATAATTCACCCCTCCACTTT. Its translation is CASSFQGINYNSPLHF.

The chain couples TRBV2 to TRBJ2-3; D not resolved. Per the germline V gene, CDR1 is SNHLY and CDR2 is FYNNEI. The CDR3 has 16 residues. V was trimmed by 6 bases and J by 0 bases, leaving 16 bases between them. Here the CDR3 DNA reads TGTGCCAGCAGCGAGCCCGACATAAGGAGCACAGATACGCAGTATTTT. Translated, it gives CASSEPDIRSTDTQYF.

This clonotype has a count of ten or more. DNA for the CDR3: TGTGCCAGCAGCGACGACAGGGGGCATGAGACCCAGTACTTC. Protein: CASSDDRGHETQYF. The V and J genes are TRBV9 and TRBJ2-5, with 10 bases identical to TRBD1. V shed 3 bases, J shed 5 bases, and the junction held 4 bases outside the gene matches. Germline CDR1 SGDLS, CDR2 YYNGEE. CDR3 length: 14 residues.

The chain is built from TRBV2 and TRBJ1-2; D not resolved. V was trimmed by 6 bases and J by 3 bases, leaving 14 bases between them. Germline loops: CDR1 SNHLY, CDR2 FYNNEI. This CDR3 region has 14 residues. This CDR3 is CASSHRRGDYGYTF. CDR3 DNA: TGTGCCAGCAGCCATAGACGCGGGGACTATGGCTACACCTTC. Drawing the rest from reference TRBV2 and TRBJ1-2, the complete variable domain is EPEVTQTPSHQVTQMGQEVILRCVPISNHLYFYWYRQILGQKVEFLVSFYNNEISEKSEIFDDQFSVERPDGSNFTLKIRSTKLEDSAMYFCASSHRRGDYGYTFGSGTRLTVV.

The CDR3 is CARALGGEGSPLHF. The CDR3 nucleotides are TGTGCCAGGGCATTAGGGGGCGAAGGTTCACCCCTCCACTTT. The chain carries TRBV2 and TRBJ1-6; 7 bases align to TRBD1. Germline-derived CDR1 and CDR2 are SNHLY and FYNNEI. V dropped 9 bases and J dropped 9; count of bases not matched to a gene: 11. The CDR3 sequence is 14 residues long.

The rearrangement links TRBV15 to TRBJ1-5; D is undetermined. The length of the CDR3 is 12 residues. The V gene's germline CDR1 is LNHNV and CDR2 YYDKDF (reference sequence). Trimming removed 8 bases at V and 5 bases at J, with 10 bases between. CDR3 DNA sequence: TGTGCCACCGGGTTTGGGGATCAGCCCCAGCATTTT. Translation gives CATGFGDQPQHF.

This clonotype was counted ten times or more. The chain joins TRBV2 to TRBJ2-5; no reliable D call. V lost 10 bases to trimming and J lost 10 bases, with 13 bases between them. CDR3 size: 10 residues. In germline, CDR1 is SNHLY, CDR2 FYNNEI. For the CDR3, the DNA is TGTGCCACCAGGTTGCCGAACCAGTACTTC. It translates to CATRLPNQYF.

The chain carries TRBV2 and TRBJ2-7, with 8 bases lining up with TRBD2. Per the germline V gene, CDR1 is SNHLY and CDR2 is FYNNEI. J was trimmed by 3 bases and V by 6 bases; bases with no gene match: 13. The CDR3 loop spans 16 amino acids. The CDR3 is CASSLQLAGPHYEQYF. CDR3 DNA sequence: TGTGCCAGCAGCTTACAGTTAGCGGGACCTCACTACGAGCAGTACTTC.

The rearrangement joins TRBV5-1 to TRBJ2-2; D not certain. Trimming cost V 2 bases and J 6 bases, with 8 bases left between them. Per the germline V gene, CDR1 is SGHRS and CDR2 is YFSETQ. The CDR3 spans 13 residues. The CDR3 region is CASSFESAGELFF. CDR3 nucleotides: TGCGCCAGCAGCTTTGAATCGGCCGGGGAGCTGTTTTTT.

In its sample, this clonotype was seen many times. In nucleotides, the CDR3 is TGTGCCAGTAGTATTGGCAAGGCTTCACCCCTCCACTTT. Amino acid sequence: CASSIGKASPLHF. The gene calls are TRBV19 and TRBJ1-6; the D is unclear. The CDR3 consists of 13 residues. Germline assignment: CDR1 LNHDA and CDR2 SQIVND (reference sequence). V lost 3 bases and J lost 9, with 9 bases in between.

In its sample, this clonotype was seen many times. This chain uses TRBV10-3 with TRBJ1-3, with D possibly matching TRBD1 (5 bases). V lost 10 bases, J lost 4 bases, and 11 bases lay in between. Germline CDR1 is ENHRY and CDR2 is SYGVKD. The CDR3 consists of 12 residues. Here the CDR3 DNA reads TGTGCCACCCCGGGGCCAGGAAACACCATATATTTT. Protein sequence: CATPGPGNTIYF.

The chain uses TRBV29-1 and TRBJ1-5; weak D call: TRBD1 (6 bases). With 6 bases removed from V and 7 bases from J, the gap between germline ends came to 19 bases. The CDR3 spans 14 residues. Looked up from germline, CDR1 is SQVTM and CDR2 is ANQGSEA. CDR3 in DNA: TGCAGCGTATCCGGACAGACTCAGGGGCAGCCCCAGCATTTT. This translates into CSVSGQTQGQPQHF.